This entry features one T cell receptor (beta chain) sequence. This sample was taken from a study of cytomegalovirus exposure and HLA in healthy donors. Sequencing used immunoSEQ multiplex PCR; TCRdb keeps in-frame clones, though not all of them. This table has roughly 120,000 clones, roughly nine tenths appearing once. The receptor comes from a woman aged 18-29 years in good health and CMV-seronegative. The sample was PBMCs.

The CDR3 sequence: CASSSTGSYYEQYF. CDR3 nucleotides: TGTGCCAGCAGCTCAACGGGGAGCTACTACGAGCAGTACTTC. V is TRBV9 and J is TRBJ2-7, with D perhaps TRBD2 (5 bases). V lost 4 bases and J 3 bases, leaving 14 bases between the germline ends. The CDR3 spans 14 residues. The germline CDR1 and CDR2 sequences are SGDLS and YYNGEE.